The 27 T cell receptor beta chains in this list originate from one sample, sequenced in a study of cytomegalovirus exposure and HLA in healthy donors. Researchers ran the PCR with 60 Vbeta and 13 Jbeta primers. The data were produced by immunoSEQ multiplex PCR, yet TCRdb's version contains in-frame clones alone and is incomplete. The sample is made up of some 84,000 clones, and the top ten hold approximately 0.63% of it. Sequencing was performed on PBMCs. These receptor sequences come from a man aged 45-65 years in good health and CMV-seronegative.

The CDR3 DNA is TGTGCCAGCAGCTTAAACGGACAGGGGATCTATGGCTACACCTTC. It encodes CASSLNGQGIYGYTF. The gene calls are TRBV7-2 and TRBJ1-2; TRBD1 aligns across 9 bases. Trimming at V came to 2 bases and at J to 4 bases, leaving 5 bases not matched to a gene. The CDR3 runs to 15 residues. Germline CDR1 is SGHTA and CDR2 is FQGNSA.

The chain combines TRBV5-1 with TRBJ2-5; D perhaps matches TRBD2 (6 bases). Between the trimmed V and J ends, which lost 4 bases and 0 bases, there was a span of 10 bases. Germline assignment: CDR1 SGHRS and CDR2 YFSETQ. The CDR3 runs 14 residues. CDR3 sequence reads: CASSAGTDQETQYF. The CDR3 nucleotides are TGCGCCAGCAGCGCCGGGACTGACCAAGAGACCCAGTACTTC. The entire variable domain, with the rest obtained from reference TRBV5-1 and TRBJ2-5, is as follows: KAGVTQTPRYLIKTRGQQVTLSCSPISGHRSVSWYQQTPGQGLQFLFEYFSETQRNKGNFPGRFSGRQFSNSRSEMNVSTLELGDSALYLCASSAGTDQETQYFGPGTRLLVL.

DNA for the CDR3: TGTGCCTCCGCCTGGGGTGACAGATTCCCGGGGGCCCAGCATTTT. The encoded protein is CASAWGDRFPGAQHF. The genes are TRBV6-1 and TRBJ1-5, with a weak D call TRBD1 (5 bases). The CDR3 totals 15 residues. The germline V gene has CDR1 MNHNS and CDR2 SASEGT. V was trimmed by 11 bases and J by 11 bases, leaving 28 bases between them.

The chain combines TRBV27 with TRBJ1-2; 10 bases match TRBD1. CDR1 is MNHEY, CDR2 SMNVEV, per germline (reference sequence). The CDR3 runs to 18 residues. V lost 5 bases and J lost 5; bases outside the gene matches: 17. The CDR3: CASSPTSTTGGLLYGYTF. CDR3 sequence (DNA): TGTGCCAGCAGTCCGACGTCCACGACAGGGGGCTTGTTATATGGCTACACCTTC.

This chain connects TRBV7-9 to TRBJ2-7; 7 nucleotides agree with TRBD1. CDR1 is SEHNR, CDR2 FQNEAQ, per germline (reference sequence). With 5 bases clipped from V and 8 bases from J, the junction kept 9 bases outside the gene matches. This CDR3 comprises 13 residues. In nucleotides, the CDR3 is TGTGCCAGCAGCCTTGGGGACAGCGAGAAGCAGTACTTC. It encodes CASSLGDSEKQYF.

The rearrangement links TRBV28 to TRBJ1-2; D ambiguous. This CDR3 comprises 12 residues. The germline gives CDR1 MDHEN, CDR2 SYDVKM. V lost 5 bases, J lost 4 bases, and 8 bases lay in between. CDR3 region: CASSLSLYGYTF. CDR3 in DNA: TGTGCCAGCAGTCTTAGCCTCTATGGCTACACCTTC.

The CDR3 protein is CASSFRGKSTDTQYF. In DNA, the CDR3 is TGTGCCAGCAGTTTCCGCGGCAAGAGCACAGATACGCAGTATTTT. This rearrangement joins TRBV27 to TRBJ2-3; no reliable D call. CDR1 MNHEY and CDR2 SMNVEV come from the germline V gene (reference sequence). Deletions cut 3 bases from V and 0 bases from J, with 10 bases between. The CDR3 has 15 amino acids.

This rearrangement joins TRBV5-1 to TRBJ2-5, with D possibly TRBD2 on 6 matching bases. The CDR3 is 14 residues long. CDR1 and CDR2 from the germline V gene are SGHRS and YFSETQ. V lost 1 base and J lost 3, with 10 bases in between. CDR3 sequence: CASSLIGGKETQYF. The DNA of the CDR3 is TGCGCCAGCAGCTTGATCGGCGGGAAAGAGACCCAGTACTTC.

The chain uses TRBV28 and TRBJ1-2, with 8 bases that match TRBD1. V trimming: 5 bases; J trimming: 3 bases; junction bases outside the gene matches: 5. CDR3 length: 14 amino acids. The germline V gene encodes CDR1 MDHEN and CDR2 SYDVKM. The DNA of the CDR3 is TGTGCCAGCAGTCCCGGGACAGGAGACTATGGCTACACCTTC. Translation: CASSPGTGDYGYTF.

The chain uses TRBV6-5 and TRBJ2-7; D is perhaps TRBD1 (6 bases). Per germline, CDR1 MNHEY and CDR2 SVGAGI. The CDR3 consists of 14 residues. V lost 6 bases, J lost 5 bases, and 17 bases lay in between. CDR3 nucleotide sequence: TGTGCCAGCAGATCCCTTACAGGGTTCAACGAGCAGTACTTC. Translation: CASRSLTGFNEQYF.

As for this clone: Other nucleotide sequences in the sample specify the same CDR3. The V call is TRBV18, the J call TRBJ2-7; a possible D gene is TRBD2 (5 bases). The length of the CDR3 is 13 residues. The V and J ends lost 3 bases and 0 bases respectively, with 6 bases between them. Germline V lookup: CDR1 KGHSH, CDR2 LQKENI. CDR3 in DNA: TGTGCCAGCTCACCGGGGAGCTCCTACGAGCAGTACTTC. Translating gives CASSPGSSYEQYF. Using reference TRBV18 and TRBJ2-7 for the parts outside the CDR3, the full variable domain is NAGVMQNPRHLVRRRGQEARLRCSPMKGHSHVYWYRQLPEEGLKFMVYLQKENIIDESGMPKERFSAEFPKEGPSILRIQQVVRGDSAAYFCASSPGSSYEQYFGPGTRLTVT.

This chain connects TRBV7-2 to TRBJ2-7, with 8 bases lining up with TRBD1. This CDR3 comprises 15 residues. With V trimmed by 1 base and J by 2 bases, 4 bases remained unmatched. The germline CDR1 and CDR2 sequences are SGHTA and FQGNSA. CDR3 sequence reads: CASSLGTGRAYEQYF. For the CDR3, the DNA is TGTGCCAGCAGCTTAGGGACAGGGCGCGCCTACGAGCAGTACTTC.

CDR3 sequence: CASSLTGSAYEQYF. The CDR3 region has the DNA TGCGCCAGCAGCTTGACAGGGAGCGCCTACGAGCAGTACTTC. The V and J genes are TRBV5-1 and TRBJ2-7; TRBD1 might be the D (6 bases). Trimming left V 1 base short and J 2 bases short, with 10 bases between. CDR3 length: 14 residues. From germline, CDR1 is SGHRS and CDR2 YFSETQ.

The chain has TRBV5-8 and TRBJ2-3; 8 nucleotides align to TRBD2. J was trimmed by 6 bases and V by 4 bases; bases with no gene match: 7. This CDR3 spans 14 amino acids. The germline V gene has CDR1 SGHTS and CDR2 YDEGEE. CDR3 region: CASSPGTRGDTQYF. The CDR3 bases are TGTGCCAGCAGCCCCGGGACTAGAGGTGATACGCAGTATTTT.

The V and J genes are TRBV7-6 and TRBJ2-5; D not certain. The DNA matches TRBJ2-7 better at its end, which makes the J call doubtful. Germline V gives CDR1 SGHVS, CDR2 FNYEAQ. The CDR3 loop spans 13 amino acids. The CDR3 sequence is CASSLAPVYEQYF. CDR3 in DNA: TGTGCCAGCAGCTTAGCGCCGGTCTACGAGCAGTACTTC.

The J gene is TRBJ2-1, the V gene TRBV5-1; 9 bases align to TRBD1. There are 17 residues in the CDR3. CDR1 SGHRS and CDR2 YFSETQ come from the germline V gene. Trimming cost V 2 bases and J 4 bases; bases outside gene matches: 10. The CDR3 nucleotides are TGCGCCAGCAGCTTTCCCCCCCCGGGACAGGGTTACAATGAGCAGTTCTTC. Amino acids: CASSFPPPGQGYNEQFF.

The rearrangement uses TRBV5-1 and TRBJ1-1; D perhaps matches TRBD1 (5 bases). V dropped 4 bases and J dropped 0 bases, with 10 bases sitting between them. The CDR3 is made up of 14 amino acids. Looked up from germline, CDR1 is SGHRS and CDR2 is YFSETQ. For the CDR3, the DNA is TGCGCCAGCAGCCAGACAGATTTGAACACTGAAGCTTTCTTT. Protein product: CASSQTDLNTEAFF. The full variable domain, completed using reference TRBV5-1 and TRBJ1-1, is KAGVTQTPRYLIKTRGQQVTLSCSPISGHRSVSWYQQTPGQGLQFLFEYFSETQRNKGNFPGRFSGRQFSNSRSEMNVSTLELGDSALYLCASSQTDLNTEAFFGQGTRLTVV.

The chain links TRBV7-9 to TRBJ1-2, with 8 bases identical to TRBD1. CDR1 is SEHNR, CDR2 FQNEAQ, per germline (reference sequence). CDR3 length: 14 amino acids. V shed 5 bases and J 3 bases; nucleotides not matched to a gene: 5. CDR3 protein: CASSLGQGHYGYTF. DNA of the CDR3: TGTGCCAGCAGCCTCGGACAGGGACACTATGGCTACACCTTC.

This chain joins TRBV18 and TRBJ1-6; tentative D call: TRBD1 (6 bases). CDR3 size: 16 residues. Germline assignment: CDR1 KGHSH and CDR2 LQKENI. V was clipped by 6 bases and J by 3 bases, with 15 bases between them. The CDR3 here is CASSPRGKHYNSPLHF. CDR3 bases: TGTGCCAGCTCCCCGAGGGGGAAACACTATAATTCACCCCTCCACTTT.

The chain recombines TRBV28 with TRBJ1-2, with D maybe TRBD1 (6 bases). Germline CDR1 reads MDHEN; CDR2 reads SYDVKM. The CDR3 length is 14 residues. The V end was cut by 9 bases, the J end by 8 bases, with 22 bases between. The chain's CDR3 is CARLTGPPLHGYTF. The CDR3, as DNA: TGTGCCAGACTAACAGGGCCCCCTTTGCACGGCTACACCTTC.

The chain carries TRBV5-5 and TRBJ1-2; 8 positions match TRBD1. CDR1 is SGHKS, CDR2 YYEKEE, per germline (reference sequence). The J segment lost 2 bases and the V segment lost 2 bases, leaving 8 bases of the junction unmatched. The CDR3 runs 16 residues. CDR3: CASSFDRGLLNYGYTF. CDR3 sequence (DNA): TGTGCCAGCAGCTTTGACAGGGGACTATTAAACTATGGCTACACCTTC.

The chain joins TRBV28 to TRBJ1-6, with 10 nucleotides matching TRBD1. This CDR3 comprises 15 residues. The germline V gene encodes CDR1 MDHEN and CDR2 SYDVKM. The V gene end was trimmed by 6 bases and the J gene end by 6 bases; junction bases not matched to a gene: 5. Here the CDR3 DNA reads TGTGCCAGCAGCGAGACAGGGGGCGTTAATTCACCCCTCCACTTT. It encodes CASSETGGVNSPLHF.

The chain uses TRBV28 and TRBJ2-3; 11 bases are shared with TRBD2. V was pared by 8 bases and J by 5 bases, with 6 bases of the junction left unmatched. The CDR3 consists of 14 residues. The germline V gene has CDR1 MDHEN and CDR2 SYDVKM. CDR3 sequence reads: CASDLGTSGDTQYF. The CDR3 nucleotides read TGTGCCAGCGACTTGGGGACTAGCGGAGATACGCAGTATTTT.

V is TRBV6-1 and J is TRBJ1-6; 7 bases map to TRBD1. The CDR3 spans 12 residues. V was clipped by 7 bases and J by 8 bases; unmatched bases: 2. Germline CDR1 reads MNHNS; CDR2 reads SASEGT. The CDR3 spells CASKGADSPLHF. The CDR3 DNA is TGTGCCAGCAAGGGGGCTGATTCACCCCTCCACTTT.

The chain uses TRBV28 and TRBJ2-1; 9 bases fit TRBD2. The CDR3 is 18 residues long. Germline V gene sequence: CDR1 MDHEN, CDR2 SYDVKM. V gave up 4 bases and J gave up 7 bases; unmatched junction bases: 17. CDR3 bases: TGTGCCAGCAGTTCCCCTATGTGGGGAGCGGGGGGCTTGAATGAGCAGTTCTTC. Translated, it gives CASSSPMWGAGGLNEQFF.

The chain carries TRBV15 and TRBJ1-4, with a tentative D call TRBD1 (5 bases). Trimming left V 0 bases short and J 7 bases short, with 9 bases between. The CDR3 covers 14 residues. In germline, CDR1 is LNHNV, CDR2 YYDKDF (reference sequence). CDR3 nucleotide sequence: TGTGCCACCAGCAGAGACAGGGATGGTGAAAAACTGTTTTTT. Protein sequence: CATSRDRDGEKLFF.

This chain joins TRBV6-4 and TRBJ1-6; maybe TRBD1 (6 bases). This CDR3 is 14 amino acids long. Per the germline V gene, CDR1 is MRHNA and CDR2 is SNTAGT. V was clipped by 5 bases and J by 4 bases, with 9 bases between them. The CDR3 sequence: CASSMTGYNSPLHF. The CDR3 DNA reads TGTGCCAGCAGTATGACAGGTTATAATTCACCCCTCCACTTT.